Following are 10 T cell receptor beta chains from one sample sequenced in a study of T cells in Graves' hyperthyroidism and ophthalmopathy. Amplification targeted TCR beta CDR3 regions from RNA transcripts. First-round RT-PCR of the TCR CDR3 relied on the HTBI primer set. TCRdb re-analysed the multiplex PCR reads in MiXCR, keeping a single row per CDR3 protein. The table includes about 270,000 distinct CDR3 sequences, roughly 15% detected once. Material: blood. These receptors all come from a woman in her fifties or sixties with Graves' hyperthyroidism that later progressed to Graves' ophthalmopathy.

This clonotype was counted at least ten times. CDR3 DNA: TGTGCCAGCAGTCCTACTATTGACCACGAGCAGTACTTC. The encoded protein is CASSPTIDHEQYF. The J gene is TRBJ2-7, the V gene TRBV28; no clear D. This CDR3 is 13 amino acids long. CDR1 MDHEN and CDR2 SYDVKM come from the germline V gene. Trimming removed 5 bases from V and 5 bases from J, with 13 bases in between.

The rearrangement joins TRBV27 to TRBJ2-3, with 8 bases that match TRBD2. Unmatched junction bases numbered 13, after V lost 1 base and J lost 4 bases. In germline, CDR1 is MNHEY, CDR2 SMNVEV (reference sequence). The CDR3 is 18 residues long. The CDR3 sequence is CASSLWSGSSGTPDTQYF. In DNA, the CDR3 is TGTGCCAGCAGTTTATGGTCGGGTAGTAGCGGGACCCCAGATACGCAGTATTTT.

Ten or more counts support this clonotype. V and J are TRBV24-1 and TRBJ2-3; D gene ambiguous. This CDR3 has 15 amino acids. Per germline, CDR1 KGHDR and CDR2 SFDVKD. V lost 5 bases and J lost 3, with 14 bases in between. The CDR3 DNA follows: TGTGCCACCAGTGTGGCGAACCTAGGGACAGATACGCAGTATTTT. Translated, it gives CATSVANLGTDTQYF.

There are many counts of this clonotype. The V call is TRBV6-1, the J call TRBJ2-1; no firm D call. The CDR3 consists of 15 residues. CDR1 MNHNS and CDR2 SASEGT come from the germline V gene. Trimming took 3 bases from V and 2 from J, leaving 11 bases between them. The CDR3 DNA reads TGTGCCAGCAGTGAGATCGGTTACACCTACAATGAGCAGTTCTTC. This gives the protein CASSEIGYTYNEQFF.

V is TRBV5-1 and J is TRBJ2-1; 16 nucleotides agree with TRBD2. With 4 bases clipped from V and 10 bases from J, the junction kept 8 bases outside the gene matches. The CDR3 consists of 16 residues. Germline V CDR1 and CDR2: SGHRS, YFSETQ. For the CDR3, the DNA is TGCGCCAGCAGCGGGGCGGGACTAGCGGGAGGGGGCGAGCAGTTCTTC. This codes for CASSGAGLAGGGEQFF.

This clonotype was counted only a few times. V gene TRBV10-1 combines with J gene TRBJ2-1, with 14 bases lining up with TRBD2. The CDR3 spans 17 residues. The V segment lost 3 bases and the J segment 3 bases; nucleotides outside the gene matches: 4. The germline CDR1 and CDR2 sequences are WNHNN and SYGVQD (reference sequence). The CDR3 DNA reads TGCGCCAGCAGTGATCGGGGACTAGCGGGAGTCTACAATGAGCAGTTCTTC. Its translation: CASSDRGLAGVYNEQFF.

This chain joins TRBV18 and TRBJ2-3; 12 bases line up with TRBD2. CDR1 and CDR2 from the germline V gene are KGHSH and LQKENI. The CDR3 extends over 17 amino acids. V gave up 0 bases and J gave up 2 bases; unmatched junction bases: 3. The CDR3 sequence: CASSPPGLAGTTDTQYF. The CDR3 DNA sequence: TGTGCCAGCTCACCACCGGGACTAGCGGGTACCACAGATACGCAGTATTTT.

The chain couples TRBV5-1 to TRBJ1-3, with 9 bases fitting TRBD1. The J segment lost 0 bases and the V segment lost 4 bases, leaving 5 bases of the junction unmatched. Germline V CDR1 and CDR2: SGHRS, YFSETQ. This CDR3 is 16 amino acids long. CDR3 sequence reads: CASSPGQGSSGNTIYF. CDR3 coding DNA: TGCGCCAGCAGCCCCGGACAGGGGAGCTCTGGAAACACCATATATTTT.

This clonotype came up many times. CDR3 residues: CASSLAASNQPQHF. Written as DNA, the CDR3 is TGTGCCAGCAGTTTGGCAGCCTCGAATCAGCCCCAGCATTTT. The chain has TRBV28 and TRBJ1-5; D is unresolved. The CDR3 loop spans 14 amino acids. Germline V lookup: CDR1 MDHEN, CDR2 SYDVKM. The V gene lost 3 bases and the J gene lost 4 bases, with 10 bases spanning the gap.

This clonotype has ten or more counts. The chain couples TRBV20-1 to TRBJ2-5; a possible D gene is TRBD2 (5 bases). Germline CDR1 DFQATT, CDR2 SNEGSKA (reference sequence). The CDR3 length is 15 residues. V lost 0 bases, J lost 7 bases, and 18 bases lay in between. The DNA of the CDR3 is TGCAGTGCTAGAGATCATAGACTACCGGCGGGGACCCAGTACTTC. Translated: CSARDHRLPAGTQYF.